Described below is a single T cell receptor beta chain sequence and its context. Its antigen remains undetermined. No base quality information exists; no much larger clone differs at one position. This sample stems from a study of blood T cell repertoires in COVID-19 (dated by TCRdb to about 2020). For the study in its entirety: Samples from collaborators originated in the United States, Italy and Spain and spanned both the acute and convalescent phases of COVID-19. A de-identified subject ID, COVID-19 status, age in years and sex were almost always included in the sample metadata. The prospective study material was composed of cDNA or gDNA derived from T cells, B-cell-depleted T cells, or PBMCs. A freely available public database, intended as a resource for researchers studying the immune response to SARS-CoV-2, is where the repertoires were released. Where HLA class I and class II types were available, the types were taken from metadata supplied by the sample provider, not from assay-based typing. The samples were drawn from the first 160 participants of the ongoing ImmuneRACE study and from under 1,500 subjects provided by 6 global collaborators. The dataset comprised deeply sampled blood TCRbeta repertoires from subjects exposed to, actively infected with, or recovered from COVID-19.

Overall study results and their limits: Clinical and demographic metadata were provided uncurated, with the amount varying by source and participant.

The immunoSEQ Assay, a bias-controlled multiplex PCR, was used to amplify TCRbeta CDR3 regions from genomic DNA. The paper's processing steps were these. The number of nucleated cells in each sample was estimated from the amplification of reference gene primers within the assay. Sequence reads were collapsed and filtered to measure the absolute abundance of every unique TCRbeta CDR3 rearrangement. Productive Simpson clonality was computed per sample as the square root of Simpson's diversity index over productive rearrangements. This immuneACCESS table, as held by TCRdb, lists in-frame sequences with V and J called but not all clones. Of the missing ones, under half trace to an unresolved V gene in checked studies; the others have no known cause. That table gives V, J and clone size, and the DNA gave D and trimming. The sample table holds about 58,000 clones, of which roughly nine tenths were seen once. The ten biggest clones cover roughly 7.7% of the sample.

Each collaborating institution followed its own protocols to collect whole blood in K2EDTA tubes. For TCRbeta analysis, collaborators shipped samples in one of three forms: frozen whole blood, isolated PBMCs, or DNA extracted from either of those sample types. Sample: peripheral blood. This TCR came from a woman in her 70s with active COVID-19.

The CDR3 corresponds to CASSHPSGLAGEAGELFF. The base sequence is TGTGCCAGTAGTCACCCCTCGGGACTAGCGGGAGAGGCCGGGGAGCTGTTTTTT. Recombination connected TRBV19 to TRBJ2-2, and 14 bases in between align with TRBD2. CDR1 LNHDA and CDR2 SQIVND are derived from the germline V gene (reference sequence). From cysteine to phenylalanine, the CDR3 is 18 amino acids long. The sequence is cut down to CDR3 DNA, 54 bases in frame from base 1. Germline trimming amounts to 5 bases on V and 6 bases on J, with 11 as the count of junction bases outside the gene matches.